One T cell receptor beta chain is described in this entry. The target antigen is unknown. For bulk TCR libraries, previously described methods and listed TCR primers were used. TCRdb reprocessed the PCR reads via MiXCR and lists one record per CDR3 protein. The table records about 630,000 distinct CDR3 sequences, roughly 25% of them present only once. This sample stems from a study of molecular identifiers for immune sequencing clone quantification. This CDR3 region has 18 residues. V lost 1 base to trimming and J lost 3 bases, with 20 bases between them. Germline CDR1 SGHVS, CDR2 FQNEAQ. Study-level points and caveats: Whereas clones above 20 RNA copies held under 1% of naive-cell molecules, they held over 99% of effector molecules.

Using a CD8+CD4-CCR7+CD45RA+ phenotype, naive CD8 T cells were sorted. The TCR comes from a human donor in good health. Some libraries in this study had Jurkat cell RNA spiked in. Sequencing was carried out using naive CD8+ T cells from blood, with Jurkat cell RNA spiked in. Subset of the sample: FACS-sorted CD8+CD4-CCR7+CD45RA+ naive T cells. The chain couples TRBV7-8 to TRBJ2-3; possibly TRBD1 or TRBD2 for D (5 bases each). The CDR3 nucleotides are TGTGCCAGCAGCTTAGTTTCGGCTAGCAGGGATAGTACAGATACGCAGTATTTT. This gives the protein CASSLVSASRDSTDTQYF.